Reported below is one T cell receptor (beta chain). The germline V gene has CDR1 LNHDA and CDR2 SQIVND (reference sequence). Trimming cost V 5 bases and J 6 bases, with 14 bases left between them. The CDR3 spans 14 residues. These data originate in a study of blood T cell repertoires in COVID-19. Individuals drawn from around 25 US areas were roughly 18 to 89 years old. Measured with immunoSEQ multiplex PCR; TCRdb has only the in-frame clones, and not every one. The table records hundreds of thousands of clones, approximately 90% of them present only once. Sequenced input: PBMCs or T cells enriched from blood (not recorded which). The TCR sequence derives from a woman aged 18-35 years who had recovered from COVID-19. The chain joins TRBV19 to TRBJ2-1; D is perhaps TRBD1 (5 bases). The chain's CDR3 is CASSRSIGANEQFF. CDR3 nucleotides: TGTGCCAGTAGTCGCTCCATAGGGGCCAATGAGCAGTTCTTC.